Each of the 21 T cell receptor beta chains below was sequenced from the same sample in a study of cytomegalovirus exposure and HLA in healthy donors. 13 Jbeta primers and 60 Vbeta primers were used for the PCR. Only in-frame clones appear in the TCRdb table, and some are missing; sequencing was by immunoSEQ multiplex PCR. The sample has 150,000 to 180,000 clones; 65% to 80% are singletons. What was sequenced was PBMCs. The origin of the receptors is a woman in her thirties or forties in good health and CMV-seronegative.

This chain connects TRBV4-2 to TRBJ1-5; 9 bases are shared with TRBD1. The J segment lost 4 bases and the V segment lost 1 base, leaving 2 bases of the junction unmatched. The CDR3 runs to 15 residues. Germline CDR1 and CDR2: LGHNA and YNFKEQ. CDR3: CASSQGTGANQPQHF. CDR3 coding DNA: TGTGCCAGCAGCCAAGGGACAGGGGCAAATCAGCCCCAGCATTTT.

Only a few counts were recorded for this clone. The rearrangement joins TRBV9 to TRBJ2-5; D gene unclear. Trimming left V 2 bases short and J 2 bases short, with 7 bases between. From germline, CDR1 is SGDLS and CDR2 YYNGEE. The CDR3 length is 13 residues. CDR3 sequence: CASSVSVQETQYF. CDR3 DNA sequence: TGTGCCAGCAGCGTCTCGGTTCAAGAGACCCAGTACTTC. Drawing the rest from reference TRBV9 and TRBJ2-5, the complete variable domain is DSGVTQTPKHLITATGQRVTLRCSPRSGDLSVYWYQQSLDQGLQFLIQYYNGEERAKGNILERFSAQQFPDLHSELNLSSLELGDSALYFCASSVSVQETQYFGPGTRLLVL.

The rearrangement uses TRBV19 and TRBJ2-6; possible D gene TRBD1, 6 bases. There are 21 residues in the CDR3. Trimming removed 5 bases from V and 4 bases from J, with 30 bases in between. CDR1 is LNHDA, CDR2 SQIVND, per germline (reference sequence). Here the CDR3 DNA reads TGTGCCAGTAGTCTAATCCGGGACATATCCCACCCTTCTTGGGGGGCCAACGTCCTGACTTTC. Protein sequence: CASSLIRDISHPSWGANVLTF.

The V and J genes are TRBV11-2 and TRBJ1-1; TRBD1 is a possible D gene (5 bases). CDR3 length: 17 residues. V lost 5 bases to trimming and J lost 0 bases, with 19 bases between them. Germline CDR1 is SGHAT and CDR2 is FQNNGV. CDR3 in DNA: TGTGCCAGCAGCCAGGCGGGGGTTACTGTGATGAACACTGAAGCTTTCTTT. Translation: CASSQAGVTVMNTEAFF.

This clone was seen only a few times. The CDR3: CAGFLGAENTEAFF. The CDR3 bases are TGCGCCGGCTTCCTGGGGGCAGAGAACACTGAAGCTTTCTTT. The chain employs TRBV23-1 and TRBJ1-1, with D perhaps matching TRBD1 (6 bases). TRBV23-1 has ORF status, its function being uncertain. The CDR3 sequence is 14 residues long. V dropped 11 bases and J dropped 1 base, with 17 bases sitting between them.

CDR3 DNA: TGTGCCATCAGTGCCCAGGGTCGGGTCGGGGAGCTGTTTTTT. Encoded protein: CAISAQGRVGELFF. The chain links TRBV10-3 to TRBJ2-2, with D perhaps TRBD1 (5 bases). Germline V gene sequence: CDR1 ENHRY, CDR2 SYGVKD. The ends were cut back, 4 bases at V and 7 bases at J, with 13 bases in the middle. The CDR3 contains 14 residues.

This chain connects TRBV5-4 to TRBJ2-3; D gene ambiguous. Germline lookup yields CDR1 SGHNT and CDR2 YYREEE (reference sequence). V dropped 3 bases and J dropped 2 bases, with 7 bases sitting between them. This CDR3 spans 13 amino acids. CDR3 sequence reads: CASSSPITDTQYF. The CDR3 region has the DNA TGTGCCAGCAGCTCCCCAATCACAGATACGCAGTATTTT.

The CDR3: CASSLAGAFDEQYF. The DNA for the CDR3 is TGTGCCAGCAGCTTAGCGGGAGCTTTCGACGAGCAGTACTTC. The V and J genes are TRBV7-2 and TRBJ2-7; D possibly corresponds to TRBD2 (5 bases). Germline CDR1 is SGHTA and CDR2 is FQGNSA. This CDR3 has 14 residues. Deletions cut 0 bases from V and 5 bases from J, with 11 bases between. Looking up the rest from reference TRBV7-2 and TRBJ2-7 gives the full variable domain: GAGVSQSPSNKVTEKGKDVELRCDPISGHTALYWYRQSLGQGLEFLIYFQGNSAPDKSGLPSDRFSAERTGGSVSTLTIQRTQQEDSAVYLCASSLAGAFDEQYFGPGTRLTVT.

J is TRBJ1-2 and V is TRBV28; weak D call: TRBD1 (5 bases). This CDR3 comprises 16 residues. The V gene's germline CDR1 is MDHEN and CDR2 SYDVKM. Between the trimmed V and J ends, which lost 2 bases and 0 bases, there was a span of 13 bases. CDR3 nucleotide sequence: TGTGCCAGCAGTTTAACAGGCGCAAACCCTAACTATGGCTACACCTTC. It encodes CASSLTGANPNYGYTF.

The V gene is TRBV5-1, the J gene TRBJ2-1; TRBD2 matches 9 bases. After removal of 4 bases from V and 10 bases from J, the junction contained 15 bases not matched to a gene. The CDR3 length is 16 residues. Germline assignment: CDR1 SGHRS and CDR2 YFSETQ. The CDR3 loop is CASSDISSGVEGEQFF. The CDR3 DNA reads as TGCGCCAGCAGCGATATTTCTAGCGGGGTAGAAGGGGAGCAGTTCTTC. Filled out from reference TRBV5-1 and TRBJ2-1, the complete variable domain reads KAGVTQTPRYLIKTRGQQVTLSCSPISGHRSVSWYQQTPGQGLQFLFEYFSETQRNKGNFPGRFSGRQFSNSRSEMNVSTLELGDSALYLCASSDISSGVEGEQFFGPGTRLTVL.

This rearrangement joins TRBV7-2 to TRBJ2-3, with 7 bases matching TRBD1. Per germline, CDR1 SGHTA and CDR2 FQGNSA. The CDR3 consists of 13 residues. V lost 8 bases to trimming and J lost 2 bases; unmatched junction nucleotides: 4. The CDR3 nucleotides read TGTGCCAGCGGGACAGCCACCACAGATACGCAGTATTTT. Amino acids: CASGTATTDTQYF.

The table lists this clone with a count of one. This chain connects TRBV30 to TRBJ1-1; D is possibly TRBD1 (6 bases). The CDR3 runs 13 residues. CDR1 and CDR2 from the germline V gene are GTSNPN and SVGIG (reference sequence). With 4 bases removed from V and 0 bases from J, the gap between germline ends came to 9 bases. The CDR3 sequence is CAWKQGLNTEAFF. The DNA of the CDR3 is TGTGCCTGGAAGCAGGGGCTGAACACTGAAGCTTTCTTT.

The chain carries TRBV11-3 and TRBJ1-2, with D possibly TRBD1 on 5 matching bases. CDR1 and CDR2 (germline): SGHNT, YENEEA. The CDR3 is 16 residues long. V was trimmed by 4 bases and J by 4 bases, leaving 19 bases between them. CDR3 in DNA: TGTGCCAGCAGCTCCATGGACACGGTAAAGCGCTATGGCTACACCTTC. Translation gives CASSSMDTVKRYGYTF.

As regards this clone: The sample has other DNA sequences that encode this CDR3 too. The chain joins TRBV4-1 to TRBJ2-7, with 8 nucleotides matching TRBD2. This CDR3 region has 15 residues. J was trimmed by 5 bases and V by 0 bases; bases with no gene match: 6. From germline, CDR1 is MGHRA and CDR2 YSYEKL. The CDR3 bases are TGCGCCAGCAGCCAAGATCCGGGGGGGGGCGACGAGCAGTACTTC. Residues: CASSQDPGGGDEQYF.

The chain employs TRBV6-5 and TRBJ1-2; tentatively, D is TRBD1 (6 bases). Germline V CDR1 and CDR2: MNHEY, SVGAGI. V lost 6 bases and J lost 1, with 12 bases in between. The CDR3 is 14 amino acids. CDR3 bases: TGTGCCAGCAGACGAGGGGGTGATAACTATGGCTACACCTTC. It translates to CASRRGGDNYGYTF.

The V and J genes are TRBV5-6 and TRBJ2-7; TRBD2 agrees at 7 bases. Germline CDR1 is SGHDT and CDR2 is YYEEEE. CDR3 size: 15 residues. V lost 4 bases and J lost 6; bases outside the gene matches: 13. This CDR3 reads CASSPRGGRGGEQYF. The CDR3 DNA follows: TGTGCCAGCAGCCCCCGGGGAGGGCGGGGCGGCGAGCAGTACTTC. Using reference TRBV5-6 and TRBJ2-7 for the parts outside the CDR3, the full variable domain is DAGVTQSPTHLIKTRGQQVTLRCSPKSGHDTVSWYQQALGQGPQFIFQYYEEEERQRGNFPDRFSGHQFPNYSSELNVNALLLGDSALYLCASSPRGGRGGEQYFGPGTRLTVT.

The V and J genes are TRBV5-1 and TRBJ1-4; 11 bases line up with TRBD1. Germline V gene data show CDR1 as SGHRS and CDR2 as YFSETQ. V lost 2 bases to trimming and J lost 5 bases; unmatched junction nucleotides: 5. The CDR3 is 16 amino acids. CDR3 region: CASSFGQGALNEKLFF. CDR3 nucleotides: TGCGCCAGCAGCTTTGGACAGGGGGCGCTGAATGAAAAACTGTTTTTT.

The chain recombines TRBV19 with TRBJ1-1, with a weak D call TRBD1 (5 bases). V was pared by 8 bases and J by 12 bases, with 16 bases between. The CDR3 covers 11 residues. The V gene's germline CDR1 is LNHDA and CDR2 SQIVND (reference sequence). The CDR3, as DNA: TGTGCCAGTGGGAGGGGTGGAGCGACTTTCTTT. Translating gives CASGRGGATFF.

The chain links TRBV4-1 to TRBJ2-1; 12 bases line up with TRBD2. CDR3 length equals 16 residues. The junction had 6 bases not matched to a gene; V was cut back by 2 bases and J by 7 bases. CDR1 is MGHRA and CDR2 is YSYEKL in the germline V gene. CDR3 region: CASSQPTSGRKNEQFF. In DNA form, the CDR3 reads TGCGCCAGCAGCCAACCTACTAGCGGGAGGAAAAATGAGCAGTTCTTC.

This clone was observed a single time. This chain joins TRBV23-1 and TRBJ1-2; D gene ambiguous. TRBV23-1 is placed among ORFs of uncertain function. The CDR3 runs to 14 residues. V lost 1 base, J lost 6 bases, and 12 bases lay in between. CDR3 in amino acids: CASSQWPATDGYTF. CDR3 DNA sequence: TGCGCCAGCAGTCAATGGCCAGCCACAGATGGCTACACCTTC.

The chain uses TRBV5-6 and TRBJ1-1; the D gene is possibly TRBD1 (6 bases). V lost 1 base and J 3 bases, leaving 16 bases between the germline ends. CDR1 is SGHDT, CDR2 YYEEEE, per germline. The CDR3 runs 16 residues. In DNA, the CDR3 is TGTGCCAGCAGCTTGATGGCAGGGGAATTGTACACTGAAGCTTTCTTT. Translated, it gives CASSLMAGELYTEAFF. Full variable domain (outside the CDR3, taken from reference TRBV5-6 and TRBJ1-1): DAGVTQSPTHLIKTRGQQVTLRCSPKSGHDTVSWYQQALGQGPQFIFQYYEEEERQRGNFPDRFSGHQFPNYSSELNVNALLLGDSALYLCASSLMAGELYTEAFFGQGTRLTVV.